The sequence of this T cell receptor beta chain was determined in a study of primary melanoma T cells and metastatic recurrence (dated by TCRdb to 2018 to 2020). Concerning the study at large: The cohort was made up of around 210 primary melanomas of stage T2 to T4, with thickness greater than 1 mm. The study tested whether T-cell fraction and T-cell repertoire clonality in primary melanoma tumors predicted patient outcome. The T-cell fraction measured by TCR beta sequencing was weighed against progression-free survival, the clinical outcome chosen for the comparison. Histopathological grading of tumor-infiltrating lymphocytes was compared with the sequencing-derived T-cell fraction. General conclusions and limits of the study: Tumor T-cell fraction was reported to predict progression-free survival independently of thickness, ulceration, mitotic rate and age. An effective T-cell-mediated antitumor response in primary melanoma was framed by the authors only as a suggestion, not a demonstrated mechanism. Regardless of nodal disease, mitotic rate or ulceration status, a T-cell fraction above 20% appeared to be protective. Compared with adding any other histopathological variable to tumor thickness, adding T-cell fraction reportedly produced a bigger improvement in progression-free survival prediction.

Receptor amplification or capture employed the immunoSEQ multiplex PCR assay. High-throughput sequencing of the T-cell receptor beta chain was performed on primary melanoma tumor tissue. As for the authors' bioinformatics: TCRB CDR3 sharing between samples and the distribution of insertions and deletions were included in the repertoire analyses. A gradient-boosted model ranked the predictive value of the T-cell fraction against histopathological variables. TCRdb stores this immuneACCESS table with in-frame sequences only. Part of the clones is absent; in the studies checked, under half of the shortfall reflects unresolved V genes, and no reason is known for the rest. Clonal size and the V and J genes are those of that table, whereas D and trimming came from the DNA. This sample holds approximately 790 clones; around 83% were observed only once. Jointly, the top ten make up 15% to 19% of the sample.

CDR1 and CDR2, looked up from the germline V gene, are SGHNT and YENEEA. The CDR3 covers 15 residues, taking in both the cysteine and the phenylalanine. Only the CDR3 part of the read is kept: 45 bases, read in frame from the first base. V trim: 3 bases; J trim: 1 base; unmatched bases: 5. Comments on this clone: No antigen is known for it. There are no base qualities to consult, and no much larger clone falls within one base.

Patients had primary melanoma that had been surgically resected and was considered potentially curable but at risk of metastatic recurrence. The clonotype originates from a human donor with melanoma. The rearrangement combines TRBV11-3 with TRBJ2-5, with 7 central nucleotides matching TRBD1. Sequenced sample: melanoma tumor tissue. The CDR3 amino acid sequence is: CASSLDRRLQETQYF. The nucleotide sequence is TGTGCCAGCAGCTTGGACAGGAGACTCCAAGAGACCCAGTACTTC.